The sequence of this TCR beta chain was determined in a study of T cell changes during pregnancy in multiple sclerosis. The CDR3 consists of 17 residues. Germline V CDR1 and CDR2: LNHDA, SQIVND (reference sequence). The V segment lost 6 bases and the J segment 4 bases; nucleotides outside the gene matches: 16. Libraries were prepared by immunoSEQ multiplex PCR; TCRdb keeps only in-frame clonotypes and omits some of them. The table lists some 45,000 clones, roughly 85% of them singletons. The receptor was isolated from a female donor with multiple sclerosis, enrolled in a pregnancy study. The input for sequencing was CD4+ T cells from peripheral blood mononuclear cells, taken after pregnancy. This chain joins TRBV19 and TRBJ1-1; 8 nucleotides agree with TRBD1. In nucleotides, the CDR3 is TGTGCCAGTAGGGGATCTACGACAGGGGATTTGGGCACTGAAGCTTTCTTT. Translation: CASRGSTTGDLGTEAFF.